This TCR beta chain was identified in a study of CD8+ T cells in alopecia areata. This CDR3 is built from 14 residues. CDR1 LGHNA and CDR2 YSLEER come from the germline V gene. V was cut by 0 bases and J by 7 bases, with 12 bases left in between. Sequencing used cDNA as its template, made by extracting RNA and reverse transcribing it. Assay used: immunoSEQ multiplex PCR; TCRdb lists only in-frame clones, some missing. The sample records over 150,000 clones, more than 60% being singletons. Individuals with alopecia areata gave both lesional scalp punch biopsies and peripheral blood for collection. The starting material was CD4+ T cells sorted from blood, obtained at week 0. V gene TRBV4-3 combines with J gene TRBJ2-5, with unresolved D. The origin of this receptor is a human donor with alopecia areata. The CDR3 DNA follows: TGCGCCAGCAGCCAAGACGCACAATGGGGGACCCAGTACTTC. This gives the protein CASSQDAQWGTQYF.